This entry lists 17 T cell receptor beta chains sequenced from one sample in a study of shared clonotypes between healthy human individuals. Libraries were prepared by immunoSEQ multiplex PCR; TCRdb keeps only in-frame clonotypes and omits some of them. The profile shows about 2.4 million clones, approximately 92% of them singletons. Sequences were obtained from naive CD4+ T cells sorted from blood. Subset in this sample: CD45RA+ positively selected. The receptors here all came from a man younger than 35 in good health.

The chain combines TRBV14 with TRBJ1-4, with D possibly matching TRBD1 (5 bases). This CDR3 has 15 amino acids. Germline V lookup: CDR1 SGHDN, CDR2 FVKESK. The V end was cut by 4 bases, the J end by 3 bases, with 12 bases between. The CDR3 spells CASSPFLGANEKLFF. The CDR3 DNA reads TGTGCCAGCAGCCCCTTCCTGGGGGCTAATGAAAAACTGTTTTTT.

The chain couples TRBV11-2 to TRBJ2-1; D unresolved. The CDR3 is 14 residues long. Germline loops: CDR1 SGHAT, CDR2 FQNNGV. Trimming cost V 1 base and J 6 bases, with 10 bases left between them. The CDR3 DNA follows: TGTGCCAGCAGCTTAGGGCAGGTCCTCAATGAGCAGTTCTTC. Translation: CASSLGQVLNEQFF.

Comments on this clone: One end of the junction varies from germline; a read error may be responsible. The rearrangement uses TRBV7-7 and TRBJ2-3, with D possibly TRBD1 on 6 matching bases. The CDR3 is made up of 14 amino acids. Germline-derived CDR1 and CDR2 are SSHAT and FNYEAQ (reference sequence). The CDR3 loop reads CASSFDRSTDTQYF. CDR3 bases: TGTGCTAGCAGCTTCGACAGGTCCACAGATACGCAGTATTTT. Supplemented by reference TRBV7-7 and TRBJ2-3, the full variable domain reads GAGVSQSPRYKVTKRGQDVTLRCDPISSHATLYWYQQALGQGPEFLTYFNYEAQPDKSGLPSDRFSAERPEGSISTLTIQRTEQRDSAMYRCASSFDRSTDTQYFGPGTRLTVL.

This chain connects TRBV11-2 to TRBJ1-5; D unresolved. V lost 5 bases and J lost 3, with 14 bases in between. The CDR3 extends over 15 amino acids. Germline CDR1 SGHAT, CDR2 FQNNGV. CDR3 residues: CASSIGSKNNQPQHF. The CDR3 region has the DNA TGTGCCAGCAGCATCGGGTCTAAAAACAATCAGCCCCAGCATTTT.

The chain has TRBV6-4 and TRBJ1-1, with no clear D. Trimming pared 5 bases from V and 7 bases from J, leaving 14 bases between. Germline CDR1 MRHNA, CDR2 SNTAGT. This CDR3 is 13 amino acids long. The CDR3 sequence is CASSTFLWGEAFF. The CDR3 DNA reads TGTGCCAGCAGTACCTTTTTATGGGGTGAAGCTTTCTTT.

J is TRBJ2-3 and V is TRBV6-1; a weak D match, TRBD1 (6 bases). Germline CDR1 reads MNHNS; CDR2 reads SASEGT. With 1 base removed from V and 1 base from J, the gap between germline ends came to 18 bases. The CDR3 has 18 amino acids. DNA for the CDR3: TGTGCCAGCAGTGAAGTTTTATCAGGGGACCGCGGCACAGATACGCAGTATTTT. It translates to CASSEVLSGDRGTDTQYF.

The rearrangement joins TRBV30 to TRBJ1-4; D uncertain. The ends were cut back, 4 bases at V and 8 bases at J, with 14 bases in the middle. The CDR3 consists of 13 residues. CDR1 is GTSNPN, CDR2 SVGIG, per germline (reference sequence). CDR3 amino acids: CAWKPLGWEKLFF. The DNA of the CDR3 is TGTGCCTGGAAACCCCTCGGATGGGAAAAACTGTTTTTT.

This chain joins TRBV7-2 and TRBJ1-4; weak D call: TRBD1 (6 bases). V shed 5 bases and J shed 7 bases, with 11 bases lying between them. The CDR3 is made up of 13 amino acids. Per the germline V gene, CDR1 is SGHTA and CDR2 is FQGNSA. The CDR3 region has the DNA TGTGCCAGCAGCCAGGGGAACGGTGAAAAACTGTTTTTT. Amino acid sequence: CASSQGNGEKLFF.

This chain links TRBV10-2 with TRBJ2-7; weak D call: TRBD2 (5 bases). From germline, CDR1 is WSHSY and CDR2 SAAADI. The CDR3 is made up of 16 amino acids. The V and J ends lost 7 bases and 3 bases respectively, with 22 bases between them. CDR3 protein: CASTAKAGTGHYEQYF. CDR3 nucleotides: TGCGCCAGCACCGCCAAGGCGGGTACCGGGCACTACGAGCAGTACTTC.

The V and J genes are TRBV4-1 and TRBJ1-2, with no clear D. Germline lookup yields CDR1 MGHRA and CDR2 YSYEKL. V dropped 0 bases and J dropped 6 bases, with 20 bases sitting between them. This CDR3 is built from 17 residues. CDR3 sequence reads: CASSQDPAVGKGDGYTF. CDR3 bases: TGCGCCAGCAGCCAAGATCCTGCGGTAGGGAAAGGCGATGGCTACACCTTC.

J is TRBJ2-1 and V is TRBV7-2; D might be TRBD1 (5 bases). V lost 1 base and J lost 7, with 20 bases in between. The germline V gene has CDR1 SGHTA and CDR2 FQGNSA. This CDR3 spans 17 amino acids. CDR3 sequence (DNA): TGTGCCAGCAGCTTAGTGGGTTCACAGGTCCCTAATAATGAGCAGTTCTTC. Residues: CASSLVGSQVPNNEQFF.

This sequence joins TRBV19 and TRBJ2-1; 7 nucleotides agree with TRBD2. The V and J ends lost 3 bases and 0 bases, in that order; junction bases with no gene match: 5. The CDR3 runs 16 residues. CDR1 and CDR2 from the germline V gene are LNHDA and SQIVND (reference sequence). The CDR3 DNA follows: TGTGCCAGTAGTATGGGACTAACAAGCTCCTACAATGAGCAGTTCTTC. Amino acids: CASSMGLTSSYNEQFF.

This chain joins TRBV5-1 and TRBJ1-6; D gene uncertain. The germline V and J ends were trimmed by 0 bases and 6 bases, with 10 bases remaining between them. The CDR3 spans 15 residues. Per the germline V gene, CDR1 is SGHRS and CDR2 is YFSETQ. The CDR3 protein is CASSLAAPSNSPLHF. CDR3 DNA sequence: TGCGCCAGCAGCTTGGCGGCACCTTCTAATTCACCCCTCCACTTT. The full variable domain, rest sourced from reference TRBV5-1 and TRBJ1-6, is KAGVTQTPRYLIKTRGQQVTLSCSPISGHRSVSWYQQTPGQGLQFLFEYFSETQRNKGNFPGRFSGRQFSNSRSEMNVSTLELGDSALYLCASSLAAPSNSPLHFGNGTRLTVT.

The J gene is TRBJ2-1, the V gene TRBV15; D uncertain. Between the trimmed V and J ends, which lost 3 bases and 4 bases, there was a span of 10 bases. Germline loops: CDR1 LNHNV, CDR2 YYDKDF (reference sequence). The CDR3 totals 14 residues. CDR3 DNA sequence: TGTGCCACCAGCAGGGCTTTCCAATACAATGAGCAGTTCTTC. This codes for CATSRAFQYNEQFF.

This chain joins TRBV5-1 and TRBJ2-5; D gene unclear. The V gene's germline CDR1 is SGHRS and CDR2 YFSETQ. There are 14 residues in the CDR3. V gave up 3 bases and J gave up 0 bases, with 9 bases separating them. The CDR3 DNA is TGCGCCAGCAGCTCGTCGGCCTACCAAGAGACCCAGTACTTC. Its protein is CASSSSAYQETQYF.

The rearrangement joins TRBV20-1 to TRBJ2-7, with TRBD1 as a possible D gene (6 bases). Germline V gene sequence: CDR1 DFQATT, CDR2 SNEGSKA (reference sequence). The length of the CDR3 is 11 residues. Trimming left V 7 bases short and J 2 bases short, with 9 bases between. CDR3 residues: CSEQGPYEQYF. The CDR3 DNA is TGCAGTGAGCAGGGGCCCTACGAGCAGTACTTC.

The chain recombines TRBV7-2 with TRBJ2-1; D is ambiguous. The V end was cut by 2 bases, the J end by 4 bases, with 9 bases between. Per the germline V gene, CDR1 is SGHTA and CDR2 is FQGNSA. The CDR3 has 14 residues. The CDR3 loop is CASSLHGRYNEQFF. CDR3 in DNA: TGTGCCAGCAGCTTACATGGACGGTACAATGAGCAGTTCTTC.